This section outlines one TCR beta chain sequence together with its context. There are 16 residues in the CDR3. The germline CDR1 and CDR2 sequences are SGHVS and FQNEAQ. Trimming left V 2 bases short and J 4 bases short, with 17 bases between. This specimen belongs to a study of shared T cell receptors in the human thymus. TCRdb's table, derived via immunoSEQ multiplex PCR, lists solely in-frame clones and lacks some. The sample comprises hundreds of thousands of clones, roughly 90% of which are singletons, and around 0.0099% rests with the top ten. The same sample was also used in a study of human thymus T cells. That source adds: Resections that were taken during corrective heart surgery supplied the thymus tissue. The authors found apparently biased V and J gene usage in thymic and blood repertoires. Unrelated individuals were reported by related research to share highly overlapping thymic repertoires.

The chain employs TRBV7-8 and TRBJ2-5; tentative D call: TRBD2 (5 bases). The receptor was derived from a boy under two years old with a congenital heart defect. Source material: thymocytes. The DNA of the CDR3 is TGTGCCAGCAGCTTAAGGCTTGAGGGAACTCGAGAGACCCAGTACTTC. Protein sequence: CASSLRLEGTRETQYF.